The rows below give T cell receptor beta chains drawn from one sample of a study of T cell changes during pregnancy in multiple sclerosis. This table comes from immunoSEQ multiplex PCR, and its TCRdb copy is limited to in-frame clones, with some not included. The sample carries 40,000 to 45,000 clones, about 90% recorded once. The sample in question was CD4+ T cells from peripheral blood mononuclear cells, obtained in the second trimester of pregnancy. The receptors shown here come from a female donor in good health, enrolled as a control in a pregnancy study. The CDR3 runs from the conserved cysteine through the conserved F or W. Each record gives: J gene, clone size, D gene, CDR3 length, V gene, CDR3 protein, CDR3 DNA. D genes are given only for firm matches. Rows give clone size only sometimes, using once, few, many, or a class for an expanded clone.

J: TRBJ1-5
size: NA
D: TRBD1
length: 17
V: TRBV18
CDR3: CASSPYSPGGSNQPQHF
DNA: TGTGCCAGCTCACCATATAGTCCAGGGGGCTCCAATCAGCCCCAGCATTTT

J: TRBJ1-4
size: NA
D: TRBD1
length: 18
V: TRBV27
CDR3: CASSSGQGRVVRGEKLFF
DNA: TGTGCCAGCAGTTCGGGACAGGGGCGCGTGGTGAGAGGAGAAAAACTGTTTTTT

J: TRBJ2-2
size: NA
D: TRBD2
length: 13
V: TRBV10-3
CDR3: CAAGGGDTGELFF
DNA: TGTGCCGCGGGCGGGGGGGACACCGGGGAGCTGTTTTTT

J: TRBJ2-1
size: once
D: NA
length: 16
V: TRBV30
CDR3: CAWGRSTPQGTNEQFF
DNA: TGTGCCTGGGGTCGAAGTACTCCTCAGGGGACCAATGAGCAGTTCTTC

J: TRBJ1-4
size: NA
D: NA
length: 16
V: TRBV7-2
CDR3: CASSLIGGGRPEKLFF
DNA: TGTGCCAGCAGCTTAATCGGCGGGGGGCGTCCTGAAAAACTGTTTTTT

J: TRBJ2-1
size: NA
D: TRBD1
length: 16
V: TRBV27
CDR3: CASRPLFGQVMNEQFF
DNA: TGTGCCAGCAGACCCCTCTTTGGACAGGTTATGAATGAGCAGTTCTTC

J: TRBJ2-5
size: NA
D: TRBD2
length: 16
V: TRBV28
CDR3: CASRLAGSGILETQYF
DNA: TGTGCCAGCAGACTTGCGGGTAGCGGGATTTTGGAGACCCAGTACTTC

J: TRBJ1-1
size: NA
D: NA
length: 13
V: TRBV6-5
CDR3: CASLLAPRTEAFF
DNA: TGTGCCAGCCTCCTGGCCCCGAGGACTGAAGCTTTCTTT

J: TRBJ2-5
size: NA
D: TRBD1
length: 16
V: TRBV7-7
CDR3: CASSASTGGPPRSQYF
DNA: TGTGCTAGCAGCGCCTCGACAGGGGGCCCACCAAGGAGCCAGTACTTC

J: TRBJ2-7
size: NA
D: NA
length: 18
V: TRBV21-1
CDR3: CASNIRSLAGITSYEQYF
DNA: TGTGCCAGCAATATTAGGAGTCTAGCGGGGATTACCTCCTACGAGCAGTACTTC

J: TRBJ2-2
size: medium-sized
D: NA
length: 15
V: TRBV4-2
CDR3: CASSDPRGQSGELFF
DNA: TGTGCCAGCAGCGACCCACGAGGACAGTCCGGGGAGCTGTTTTTT

J: TRBJ2-7
size: once
D: TRBD2
length: 18
V: TRBV18
CDR3: CASSPYRTSPVGIYEQYF
DNA: TGTGCCAGCTCACCCTATAGGACTAGCCCGGTCGGGATTTACGAGCAGTACTTC

J: TRBJ2-1
size: NA
D: TRBD2
length: 16
V: TRBV28
CDR3: CASNTMTSGRNNEQFF
DNA: TGTGCCAGCAATACCATGACTAGCGGGAGGAACAATGAGCAGTTCTTC

J: TRBJ1-1
size: NA
D: TRBD1
length: 15
V: TRBV7-8
CDR3: CASSSTDRGSSEAFF
DNA: TGTGCCAGCAGCTCGACGGACAGGGGCTCATCTGAAGCTTTCTTT

J: TRBJ1-2
size: NA
D: NA
length: 11
V: TRBV20-1
CDR3: CSAPFNYGYTF
DNA: TGCAGTGCTCCTTTTAACTATGGCTACACCTTC

J: TRBJ2-2
size: NA
D: TRBD2
length: 18
V: TRBV6-1
CDR3: CASSELPQRGATTGELFF
DNA: TGTGCCAGCAGTGAACTCCCCCAGCGGGGGGCTACCACCGGGGAGCTGTTTTTT

J: TRBJ1-4
size: NA
D: TRBD1
length: 14
V: TRBV18
CDR3: CASSPYTGEEKLFF
DNA: TGTGCCAGCTCACCTTACACAGGGGAAGAAAAACTGTTTTTT

J: TRBJ2-1
size: NA
D: NA
length: 13
V: TRBV7-3
CDR3: CASSLSGFNEQFF
DNA: TGTGCCAGCAGCCTCTCGGGGTTTAATGAGCAGTTCTTC

J: TRBJ1-2
size: NA
D: TRBD1
length: 16
V: TRBV9
CDR3: CASSPKGTGFTDGYTF
DNA: TGTGCCAGCAGCCCAAAAGGGACAGGGTTTACGGATGGCTACACCTTC

J: TRBJ2-7
size: NA
D: TRBD2
length: 17
V: TRBV11-2
CDR3: CASSAIHGLVISYEQYF
DNA: TGTGCCAGCAGCGCAATCCATGGACTAGTTATCTCCTACGAGCAGTACTTC

J: TRBJ2-2
size: NA
D: NA
length: 14
V: TRBV27
CDR3: CASSFTVLTGELFF
DNA: TGTGCCAGCAGTTTCACAGTCCTAACCGGGGAGCTGTTTTTT

J: TRBJ2-1
size: NA
D: NA
length: 16
V: TRBV7-9
CDR3: CASSSLGGRSYNEQFF
DNA: TGTGCCAGCAGCTCCCTCGGGGGTAGGTCCTACAATGAGCAGTTCTTC

J: TRBJ2-3
size: NA
D: TRBD2
length: 16
V: TRBV19
CDR3: CASSTRLAGDTDTQYF
DNA: TGTGCCAGTAGTACCAGACTAGCGGGGGACACAGATACGCAGTATTTT

J: TRBJ1-1
size: NA
D: NA
length: 14
V: TRBV7-3
CDR3: CASSLTGDTVEAFF
DNA: TGTGCCAGCAGCTTAACGGGGGACACCGTTGAAGCTTTCTTT

J: TRBJ1-5
size: few
D: TRBD1
length: 14
V: TRBV6-1
CDR3: CASSRQGDGQPQHF
DNA: TGTGCCAGCAGTAGACAGGGGGACGGTCAGCCCCAGCATTTT

J: TRBJ2-7
size: NA
D: TRBD2
length: 17
V: TRBV5-4
CDR3: CASSRGGGGDRRGEQYF
DNA: TGTGCCAGCAGCCGGGGGGGAGGGGGAGACCGACGGGGCGAGCAGTACTTC

J: TRBJ1-5
size: NA
D: NA
length: 13
V: TRBV7-2
CDR3: CASNPKAGWPQHF
DNA: TGTGCCAGCAACCCAAAGGCGGGATGGCCCCAGCATTTT

J: TRBJ1-3
size: NA
D: TRBD1
length: 13
V: TRBV7-9
CDR3: CASRQGQGNTIYF
DNA: TGTGCCAGTCGACAGGGGCAAGGAAACACCATATATTTT

J: TRBJ2-1
size: NA
D: NA
length: 16
V: TRBV1
CDR3: CTSSLEGGRARNEQFF
DNA: TGCACCAGCAGCCTGGAGGGCGGGAGGGCCAGAAATGAGCAGTTCTTC

J: TRBJ2-5
size: NA
D: TRBD2
length: 18
V: TRBV28
CDR3: CASKPAVTLWTSGETQYF
DNA: TGTGCCAGCAAACCCGCAGTAACCTTATGGACTAGCGGTGAGACCCAGTACTTC

J: TRBJ1-2
size: NA
D: NA
length: 13
V: TRBV30
CDR3: CAWSTGPAYGYTF
DNA: TGTGCCTGGAGTACAGGGCCGGCCTATGGCTACACCTTC

J: TRBJ2-2
size: NA
D: NA
length: 16
V: TRBV2
CDR3: CASSEQGMSNTGELFF
DNA: TGTGCCAGCAGTGAACAGGGGATGTCGAACACCGGGGAGCTGTTTTTT

J: TRBJ1-2
size: NA
D: TRBD1
length: 13
V: TRBV6-6
CDR3: CASSDRGSHGYTF
DNA: TGTGCCAGCAGCGACAGGGGGTCCCATGGCTACACCTTC

J: TRBJ2-5
size: NA
D: TRBD2
length: 15
V: TRBV6-6
CDR3: CASSRGTAREEAQYF
DNA: TGTGCCAGCAGTAGAGGGACCGCACGGGAGGAGGCCCAGTACTTC

J: TRBJ2-1
size: NA
D: NA
length: 13
V: TRBV7-3
CDR3: CASSKGGSNEQFF
DNA: TGTGCCAGCAGCAAGGGTGGGAGCAATGAGCAGTTCTTC

J: TRBJ2-2
size: NA
D: NA
length: 16
V: TRBV15
CDR3: CATSRESGSGTGELFF
DNA: TGTGCCACCAGCAGAGAGTCGGGGTCGGGGACCGGGGAGCTGTTTTTT

J: TRBJ2-7
size: NA
D: TRBD2
length: 12
V: TRBV19
CDR3: CASDPGGDEQYF
DNA: TGTGCCAGTGATCCGGGGGGGGACGAGCAGTACTTC

J: TRBJ2-1
size: NA
D: TRBD2
length: 14
V: TRBV13
CDR3: CASSSQRGSNEQFF
DNA: TGTGCCAGCAGCTCCCAGCGGGGTTCTAATGAGCAGTTCTTC

J: TRBJ2-7
size: NA
D: NA
length: 13
V: TRBV7-2
CDR3: CASRANIRGEQYF
DNA: TGTGCCAGCAGAGCTAATATCAGGGGCGAGCAGTACTTC

J: TRBJ2-7
size: NA
D: NA
length: 15
V: TRBV7-2
CDR3: CASSLLAVRGYEQYF
DNA: TGTGCCAGCAGCCTGCTAGCGGTCAGGGGCTACGAGCAGTACTTC

J: TRBJ2-1
size: NA
D: TRBD2
length: 16
V: TRBV6-6
CDR3: CASSYLGLGGGNEQFF
DNA: TGTGCCAGCAGTTACTTGGGACTCGGGGGGGGTAATGAGCAGTTCTTC

J: TRBJ2-3
size: once
D: NA
length: 15
V: TRBV21-1
CDR3: CASSKDGLDTDTQYF
DNA: TGTGCCAGCAGCAAAGATGGACTAGACACAGATACGCAGTATTTT

J: TRBJ2-7
size: NA
D: TRBD1
length: 14
V: TRBV18
CDR3: CASSPRQGHYEQYF
DNA: TGTGCCAGCTCACCAAGACAGGGCCACTACGAGCAGTACTTC

J: TRBJ2-5
size: NA
D: TRBD1
length: 16
V: TRBV9
CDR3: CASSLTTGSRQETQYF
DNA: TGTGCCAGCAGCCTGACGACAGGGTCTCGCCAAGAGACCCAGTACTTC

J: TRBJ1-6
size: NA
D: NA
length: 12
V: TRBV19
CDR3: CASSLLNSPLHF
DNA: TGTGCCAGTAGCCTCCTAAATTCACCCCTCCACTTT

J: TRBJ2-1
size: NA
D: TRBD2
length: 13
V: TRBV30
CDR3: CAWRRGGYNEQFF
DNA: TGTGCCTGGAGGCGGGGGGGGTACAATGAGCAGTTCTTC

J: TRBJ2-1
size: once
D: NA
length: 14
V: TRBV27
CDR3: CASMILTGTNEQFF
DNA: TGTGCCAGCATGATCCTGACTGGAACCAATGAGCAGTTCTTC

J: TRBJ2-3
size: NA
D: TRBD1
length: 15
V: TRBV7-2
CDR3: CASSFTGVRTDTQYF
DNA: TGTGCCAGCAGCTTTACAGGGGTACGAACAGATACGCAGTATTTT